A single sample gave rise to the 26 T cell receptor beta chains below, sequenced in a study of T cell changes during pregnancy in multiple sclerosis (dated by TCRdb to the late 2010s). The library was produced with the immunoSEQ multiplex PCR assay. TCRdb obtained this table from immuneACCESS and retained in-frame rearrangements with V and J assigned. These tables miss some clones; where compared with another copy, unresolved V genes account for less than half of the shortfall, and the remainder is unexplained. Present in this sample are 37,000 or so clones, 90% of which were seen just once. 0.35% to 0.4% of the sample is taken by the ten largest. This specimen consisted of CD4+ T cells from peripheral blood mononuclear cells, obtained in the second trimester of pregnancy. Receptors were obtained from a female donor with multiple sclerosis, enrolled in a pregnancy study.

The rearrangement joins TRBV4-1 to TRBJ2-7, with D perhaps TRBD2 (5 bases). This CDR3 is built from 16 residues. Trimming left V 0 bases short and J 4 bases short, with 16 bases between. The germline V gene encodes CDR1 MGHRA and CDR2 YSYEKL. CDR3 bases: TGCGCCAGCAGCCAAGATTCGGGGAAAATCGCATACGAGCAGTACTTC. Its protein product is CASSQDSGKIAYEQYF.

A remark on this clone: The same CDR3 arises from other DNA sequences in this sample as well. The chain recombines TRBV7-8 with TRBJ2-1, with 10 bases aligning to TRBD2. Germline assignment: CDR1 SGHVS and CDR2 FQNEAQ. There are 14 residues in the CDR3. The trim removed 7 bases at V and 3 bases at J, leaving 3 bases unmatched. The CDR3 nucleotides are TGTGCCAGCACCGGGACTAGCGTCTACAATGAGCAGTTCTTC. This gives the protein CASTGTSVYNEQFF.

The chain links TRBV30 to TRBJ2-3; D is unresolved. V was cut by 8 bases and J by 0 bases, with 9 bases left in between. CDR3 size: 12 residues. Germline loops: CDR1 GTSNPN, CDR2 SVGIG (reference sequence). The DNA of the CDR3 is TGTGCCGGCCTGGTTAGCACAGATACGCAGTATTTT. Amino acids: CAGLVSTDTQYF.

V usage is TRBV6-1 and J usage is TRBJ2-4, with 10 nucleotides matching TRBD1. J was trimmed by 8 bases and V by 2 bases; bases with no gene match: 6. CDR3 size: 15 residues. Germline CDR1 and CDR2: MNHNS and SASEGT. The CDR3 reads CASSEPTGGGDIQYF. CDR3 coding DNA: TGTGCCAGCAGTGAACCGACAGGGGGCGGGGACATTCAGTACTTC.

This clone was recorded a few times. V usage is TRBV10-3 and J usage is TRBJ1-6; 8 nucleotides line up with TRBD1. Germline V CDR1 and CDR2: ENHRY, SYGVKD. The length of the CDR3 is 16 residues. The V segment lost 8 bases and the J segment 7 bases; nucleotides outside the gene matches: 13. CDR3 in amino acids: CAIGQGAFEKNSPLHF. The DNA for the CDR3 is TGTGCCATCGGTCAGGGGGCCTTCGAAAAAAATTCACCCCTCCACTTT.

The rearrangement links TRBV18 to TRBJ1-3, with D unresolved. CDR3 length: 17 residues. V was clipped by 2 bases and J by 0 bases, with 14 bases between them. Germline V gene lookup returns CDR1 KGHSH and CDR2 LQKENI. The CDR3 loop reads CASSPMMPGRSGNTIYF. CDR3 in DNA: TGTGCCAGCTCACCAATGATGCCGGGTCGCTCTGGAAACACCATATATTTT. Together with reference TRBV18 and TRBJ1-3, the CDR3 gives the full variable domain: NAGVMQNPRHLVRRRGQEARLRCSPMKGHSHVYWYRQLPEEGLKFMVYLQKENIIDESGMPKERFSAEFPKEGPSILRIQQVVRGDSAAYFCASSPMMPGRSGNTIYFGEGSWLTVV.

This clone appeared a single time. This chain joins TRBV19 and TRBJ2-5; TRBD2 matches at 9 bases. V was clipped by 5 bases and J by 7 bases; unmatched bases: 2. Germline assignment: CDR1 LNHDA and CDR2 SQIVND (reference sequence). The CDR3 runs 12 residues. DNA of the CDR3: TGTGCCAGTAGTTCAGCGGGAGGGACCCAGTACTTC. This gives the protein CASSSAGGTQYF.

This clone was recorded only once. V and J are TRBV7-9 and TRBJ1-2; D ambiguous. This CDR3 contains 15 residues. Germline CDR1 reads SEHNR; CDR2 reads FQNEAQ (reference sequence). Trimming left V 0 bases short and J 8 bases short, with 16 bases between. This chain's CDR3 is CASSLAVSGGPGYTF. The CDR3 nucleotides read TGTGCCAGCAGCTTAGCAGTCTCTGGAGGGCCGGGCTACACCTTC.

V gene TRBV23-1 combines with J gene TRBJ1-2; no clear D gene. TRBV23-1 belongs to the ORF category, with a function that is uncertain. V gave up 11 bases and J gave up 0 bases, with 13 bases separating them. This CDR3 comprises 13 residues. CDR3 nucleotides: TGCGCCGAGACAAATCCTACTAACTATGGCTACACCTTC. Protein sequence: CAETNPTNYGYTF.

The table lists this clone with a few counts. This rearrangement joins TRBV5-1 to TRBJ1-3; 9 bases fit TRBD1. The CDR3 loop spans 16 amino acids. CDR1 and CDR2 (germline): SGHRS, YFSETQ. V dropped 3 bases and J dropped 3; count of bases not matched to a gene: 7. The DNA of the CDR3 is TGCGCCAGCAGCTGGACCGGGACAGGGATTGGAAACACCATATATTTT. Translating gives CASSWTGTGIGNTIYF.

The chain links TRBV30 to TRBJ1-5; no clear D. The CDR3 is 14 amino acids. CDR1 and CDR2 from the germline V gene are GTSNPN and SVGIG (reference sequence). The V end was cut by 0 bases, the J end by 7 bases, with 13 bases between. CDR3 nucleotides: TGTGCCTGGAGTGTAAATTTTGGGAGACAGCCCCAGCATTTT. Protein sequence: CAWSVNFGRQPQHF.

The rearrangement links TRBV30 to TRBJ1-6; D perhaps matches TRBD1 (5 bases). The CDR3 has 15 amino acids. V was cut by 3 bases and J by 7 bases, with 16 bases left in between. Germline CDR1 is GTSNPN and CDR2 is SVGIG (reference sequence). CDR3 protein: CAWRFRQGNNSPLHF. The CDR3 coding sequence is TGTGCCTGGAGGTTTCGTCAGGGAAACAATTCACCCCTCCACTTT.

V and J are TRBV9 and TRBJ1-1; D is unclear. The CDR3 has 13 amino acids. Germline V gene data show CDR1 as SGDLS and CDR2 as YYNGEE. V was cut by 0 bases and J by 4 bases, with 7 bases left in between. The CDR3 DNA follows: TGTGCCAGCAGCGTAGCTATCGCCACTGAAGCTTTCTTT. It codes for CASSVAIATEAFF.

This chain connects TRBV30 to TRBJ2-2; TRBD1 agrees at 8 bases. The CDR3 totals 14 residues. Losses at the gene ends were 0 bases for V and 4 bases for J; bases not matched to a gene: 1. Germline values: CDR1 GTSNPN, CDR2 SVGIG (reference sequence). CDR3 protein: CAWSVTGGTGELFF. The CDR3, as DNA: TGTGCCTGGAGTGTTACAGGGGGCACCGGGGAGCTGTTTTTT.

The sample holds one count of this clone. This chain connects TRBV27 to TRBJ2-1; 7 bases are shared with TRBD2. The V gene's germline CDR1 is MNHEY and CDR2 SMNVEV (reference sequence). The CDR3 consists of 13 residues. V was pared by 6 bases and J by 7 bases, with 6 bases of the junction left unmatched. CDR3 in amino acids: CASRASGRNEQFF. The CDR3 DNA reads as TGTGCCAGCAGAGCTAGCGGCAGGAATGAGCAGTTCTTC.

The chain has TRBV2 and TRBJ1-1; possibly TRBD1 for D (5 bases). The CDR3 covers 13 residues. V lost 3 bases to trimming and J lost 2 bases, with 7 bases between them. Germline lookup yields CDR1 SNHLY and CDR2 FYNNEI. CDR3 bases: TGTGCCAGCAGTGAGCAGGGAAACACTGAAGCTTTCTTT. Encoded protein: CASSEQGNTEAFF.

The chain joins TRBV9 to TRBJ1-5; D perhaps matches TRBD1 (6 bases). The CDR3 contains 14 residues. Germline V gives CDR1 SGDLS, CDR2 YYNGEE. Deletions cut 2 bases from V and 4 bases from J, with 10 bases between. The DNA of the CDR3 is TGTGCCAGCAGCGTTCGGGACAAAAATCAGCCCCAGCATTTT. Protein: CASSVRDKNQPQHF. Supplemented by reference TRBV9 and TRBJ1-5, the full variable domain reads DSGVTQTPKHLITATGQRVTLRCSPRSGDLSVYWYQQSLDQGLQFLIQYYNGEERAKGNILERFSAQQFPDLHSELNLSSLELGDSALYFCASSVRDKNQPQHFGDGTRLSIL.

The chain carries TRBV27 and TRBJ1-2; D might be TRBD1 (6 bases). The CDR3 length is 19 residues. V lost 2 bases and J lost 4, with 26 bases in between. In germline, CDR1 is MNHEY, CDR2 SMNVEV (reference sequence). The CDR3 here is CASSLAGGQANTGSYGYTF. The CDR3 nucleotides are TGTGCCAGCAGTTTAGCGGGGGGGCAAGCCAATACAGGGTCCTATGGCTACACCTTC.

The CDR3 protein is CASSAAGGETQYF. CDR3 sequence (DNA): TGTGCCAGCAGTGCCGCCGGGGGAGAGACCCAGTACTTC. The gene calls are TRBV27 and TRBJ2-5, with D perhaps matching TRBD2 (6 bases). Germline CDR1 is MNHEY and CDR2 is SMNVEV (reference sequence). V was shortened by 5 bases and J by 4 bases, with 11 bases between the two germline ends. The CDR3 has 13 residues.

The genes are TRBV5-1 and TRBJ2-5; 7 nucleotides agree with TRBD2. The ends lost 0 bases at V and 2 bases at J; junction bases unmatched: 1. This CDR3 is built from 14 residues. The germline V gene encodes CDR1 SGHRS and CDR2 YFSETQ. The CDR3 DNA reads as TGCGCCAGCAGCTTGGGGGGGGGTCAAGAGACCCAGTACTTC. Its protein product is CASSLGGGQETQYF.

This clone has a single count. The V and J genes are TRBV4-3 and TRBJ2-2; TRBD1 is a possible D gene (6 bases). Per the germline V gene, CDR1 is LGHNA and CDR2 is YSLEER. The CDR3 has 14 amino acids. The V end was cut by 4 bases, the J end by 4 bases, with 10 bases between. CDR3 DNA sequence: TGCGCCAGCAGCCGGGGGCTTGGCACCGGGGAGCTGTTTTTT. It yields the protein CASSRGLGTGELFF.

The rearrangement uses TRBV29-1 and TRBJ2-5, with D uncertain. V was trimmed by 4 bases and J by 5 bases, leaving 17 bases between them. The CDR3 runs 14 residues. The V gene's germline CDR1 is SQVTM and CDR2 ANQGSEA. CDR3 sequence: CSVGSSLPVETQYF. DNA for the CDR3: TGCAGCGTTGGGAGTAGTCTCCCGGTGGAGACCCAGTACTTC.

This clone was counted once. V usage is TRBV11-2 and J usage is TRBJ2-3; D uncertain. V lost 10 bases to trimming and J lost 6 bases, with 14 bases between them. The CDR3 length is 12 residues. Germline CDR1 is SGHAT and CDR2 is FQNNGV. The CDR3 is CATRFLGDTQYF. Written as DNA, the CDR3 is TGTGCCACCCGGTTTCTCGGTGATACGCAGTATTTT.

This clone was detected only a few times. The gene calls are TRBV11-1 and TRBJ2-5, with TRBD1 identical over 8 bases. The CDR3 is 15 amino acids. Losses at the gene ends were 1 base for V and 5 bases for J; bases not matched to a gene: 6. Germline V gene data show CDR1 as SGHAT and CDR2 as FQDESV (reference sequence). CDR3 DNA sequence: TGTGCCAGCAGCTTAGAACAGGGGGTCGGGGAGACCCAGTACTTC. Translating gives CASSLEQGVGETQYF.

V and J are TRBV6-5 and TRBJ1-1; the D gene is possibly TRBD1 (5 bases). Germline V gene sequence: CDR1 MNHEY, CDR2 SVGAGI. V was trimmed by 2 bases and J by 6 bases, leaving 19 bases between them. The CDR3 has 16 amino acids. The CDR3 DNA reads as TGTGCCAGCAGTTACAAGACAGTTGGTGCGGTCGCTGAAGCTTTCTTT. Protein sequence: CASSYKTVGAVAEAFF.

The chain links TRBV7-8 to TRBJ2-2; 8 positions match TRBD2. The CDR3 consists of 16 residues. Germline V gene data show CDR1 as SGHVS and CDR2 as FQNEAQ. With V trimmed by 1 base and J by 2 bases, 3 bases remained unmatched. This CDR3 reads CASSLESGGNTGELFF. DNA for the CDR3: TGTGCCAGCAGCTTAGAGAGCGGGGGAAACACCGGGGAGCTGTTTTTT.